The entry below describes one TCR beta chain. The data belong to a study of blood T cell repertoires in COVID-19. Study information: Nucleic acid was either cDNA or gDNA, and it came from T cells, B-cell-depleted T cells, or PBMCs.

Study processing details: It was from reference gene primer amplification that nucleated cell counts were estimated. Clones were read by immunoSEQ multiplex PCR, and TCRdb kept only the in-frame ones, dropping some. D and trimming come from the DNA, and the V and J calls and clone size come from that table. The sample records hundreds of thousands of clones, about 90% being singletons. Trimming cost V 6 bases and J 4 bases, with 9 bases left between them. The CDR3 consists of 12 residues. Specimen: peripheral blood. This chain connects TRBV12-3 or TRBV12-4 to TRBJ1-1, with D unclear. This TCR derives from a man aged 18 to 30 with active or convalescent COVID-19. The CDR3 DNA reads as TGTGCCAGCAGCCGAGGGAGCACTGAAGCTTTCTTT. Amino acid sequence: CASSRGSTEAFF.